Listed below are T cell receptor beta chains from one sample, sequenced in a study of blood T cells in healthy people across ages. TCRdb re-called the 5' RACE reads with MiXCR, one entry per CDR3 protein. The sample shows roughly 1.7 million distinct CDR3 sequences, about 35% of them seen only once. Sequences were obtained from blood. These receptors originate from a woman aged 25 to 39 in good health. Each CDR3 is given with its conserved first and last residue. Fields, in order: D gene, V gene, clone size, J gene, CDR3 protein, CDR3 DNA. The D gene is left open where the match is weak. Clone size is shown for a subset of rows, as once, few, many or a class of expanded clone.

d_call: -
v_call: TRBV6-1
clone_size: -
j_call: TRBJ2-4
cdr3_aa: CASSETGLRRRNIQYF
cdr3_nt: TGTGCCAGCAGTGAAACGGGGCTTCGCCGCAGAAACATTCAGTACTTC

d_call: -
v_call: TRBV29-1
clone_size: -
j_call: TRBJ1-2
cdr3_aa: CSVGGRPEAHGYTF
cdr3_nt: TGCAGCGTTGGGGGGCGGCCAGAAGCTCATGGCTACACCTTC

d_call: -
v_call: TRBV29-1
clone_size: few
j_call: TRBJ1-1
cdr3_aa: CSVEDWGINTEAFF
cdr3_nt: TGCAGCGTTGAAGATTGGGGGATCAACACTGAAGCTTTCTTT

d_call: TRBD1
v_call: TRBV7-3
clone_size: -
j_call: TRBJ1-4
cdr3_aa: CASSPDRGYETNEKLFF
cdr3_nt: TGTGCCAGCAGCCCGGACAGGGGGTATGAAACTAATGAAAAACTGTTTTTT

d_call: TRBD2
v_call: TRBV27
clone_size: -
j_call: TRBJ2-3
cdr3_aa: CASSHTLAGLATDTQYF
cdr3_nt: TGTGCCAGCAGCCATACCCTTGCGGGACTAGCCACAGATACGCAGTATTTT

d_call: TRBD2
v_call: TRBV6-2/TRBV6-3
clone_size: -
j_call: TRBJ2-5
cdr3_aa: CASSSGTSGRRQETQYF
cdr3_nt: TGTGCCAGCAGCTCCGGGACTAGCGGGAGAAGACAAGAGACCCAGTACTTC

d_call: TRBD1
v_call: TRBV18
clone_size: few
j_call: TRBJ1-5
cdr3_aa: CASSQGTVALTNQPQHF
cdr3_nt: TGTGCCAGCTCCCAGGGGACAGTTGCTCTTACCAATCAGCCCCAGCATTTT

d_call: -
v_call: TRBV20-1
clone_size: few
j_call: TRBJ2-5
cdr3_aa: CSALDWQETQYF
cdr3_nt: TGCAGTGCTCTTGACTGGCAAGAGACCCAGTACTTC

d_call: -
v_call: TRBV7-9
clone_size: many
j_call: TRBJ2-7
cdr3_aa: CASSLAPRLGVFEQYF
cdr3_nt: TGTGCCAGCAGCTTAGCGCCCCGACTAGGGGTTTTCGAGCAGTACTTC

d_call: TRBD1
v_call: TRBV5-1
clone_size: -
j_call: TRBJ2-5
cdr3_aa: CASSLVQGVGETQYF
cdr3_nt: TGCGCCAGCAGCTTGGTGCAGGGGGTGGGCGAGACCCAGTACTTC

d_call: TRBD2
v_call: TRBV10-1
clone_size: -
j_call: TRBJ2-7
cdr3_aa: CASSDKAGGPRSGGSYEQYF
cdr3_nt: TGCGCCAGCAGTGACAAGGCGGGAGGGCCTCGCAGCGGGGGCTCCTACGAGCAGTACTTC

d_call: TRBD2
v_call: TRBV6-1
clone_size: -
j_call: TRBJ2-7
cdr3_aa: CASSEWRRGADYEQYF
cdr3_nt: TGTGCCAGCAGTGAGTGGAGGCGGGGGGCAGACTACGAGCAGTACTTC

d_call: TRBD1
v_call: TRBV12-3/TRBV12-4
clone_size: many
j_call: TRBJ2-7
cdr3_aa: CASTLGQGLHEQYF
cdr3_nt: TGTGCCAGCACCCTGGGACAGGGCTTACACGAGCAGTACTTC

d_call: -
v_call: TRBV4-1
clone_size: -
j_call: TRBJ1-2
cdr3_aa: CASSQGIYSYGYTF
cdr3_nt: TGCGCCAGCAGCCAAGGGATTTACAGCTATGGCTACACCTTC

d_call: -
v_call: TRBV9
clone_size: -
j_call: TRBJ1-2
cdr3_aa: CASGEVYGYTF
cdr3_nt: TGTGCCAGCGGAGAGGTGTATGGCTACACCTTC

d_call: -
v_call: TRBV20-1
clone_size: -
j_call: TRBJ1-2
cdr3_aa: CSASIGYGYTF
cdr3_nt: TGCAGTGCTAGCATCGGTTATGGCTACACCTTC

d_call: -
v_call: TRBV6-5
clone_size: -
j_call: TRBJ1-2
cdr3_aa: CASPSPINYGYTF
cdr3_nt: TGTGCCAGCCCTAGTCCCATTAACTATGGCTACACCTTC

d_call: TRBD2
v_call: TRBV12-3/TRBV12-4
clone_size: -
j_call: TRBJ2-2
cdr3_aa: CASSDIAGAYTGELFF
cdr3_nt: TGTGCCAGCAGCGATATAGCGGGGGCCTACACCGGGGAGCTGTTTTTT

d_call: -
v_call: TRBV4-1
clone_size: many
j_call: TRBJ2-5
cdr3_aa: CASSPLPQETQYF
cdr3_nt: TGCGCCAGCAGCCCCCTCCCCCAAGAGACCCAGTACTTC

d_call: -
v_call: TRBV29-1
clone_size: -
j_call: TRBJ1-1
cdr3_aa: CSGFSGDTEAFF
cdr3_nt: TGCAGCGGCTTTTCAGGGGACACTGAAGCTTTCTTT

d_call: -
v_call: TRBV24-1
clone_size: few
j_call: TRBJ2-3
cdr3_aa: CATSDQGTRQKSTDTQYF
cdr3_nt: TGTGCCACCAGTGATCAAGGGACCAGACAGAAAAGCACAGATACGCAGTATTTT

d_call: TRBD2
v_call: TRBV7-9
clone_size: -
j_call: TRBJ2-1
cdr3_aa: CASSLVLRGGGNEQFF
cdr3_nt: TGTGCCAGCAGCTTAGTCCTCCGGGGGGGAGGGAATGAGCAGTTCTTC

d_call: TRBD2
v_call: TRBV7-8
clone_size: -
j_call: TRBJ2-3
cdr3_aa: CASSLLGTSGGGTDTQYF
cdr3_nt: TGTGCCAGCAGCCTATTGGGGACTAGCGGGGGGGGCACAGATACGCAGTATTTT

d_call: -
v_call: TRBV20-1
clone_size: -
j_call: TRBJ1-2
cdr3_aa: CSAGPRTGGYGYTF
cdr3_nt: TGCAGTGCCGGGCCTCGGACGGGGGGCTATGGCTACACCTTC

d_call: -
v_call: TRBV4-1
clone_size: many
j_call: TRBJ2-7
cdr3_aa: CASSYLGGGNEQYF
cdr3_nt: TGCGCCAGCAGCTACCTCGGGGGCGGGAACGAGCAGTACTTC

d_call: TRBD1
v_call: TRBV7-3
clone_size: many
j_call: TRBJ1-1
cdr3_aa: CASSLPPTGIREAFF
cdr3_nt: TGTGCCAGCAGCTTACCGCCGACAGGGATTCGTGAAGCTTTCTTT

d_call: -
v_call: TRBV27
clone_size: -
j_call: TRBJ2-3
cdr3_aa: CASSKRATVPGTDTRYF
cdr3_nt: TGTGCCAGCAGTAAACGGGCGACAGTACCGGGCACAGATACGCGGTATTTT

d_call: -
v_call: TRBV27
clone_size: -
j_call: TRBJ2-1
cdr3_aa: CASSLSETGIPNEQFF
cdr3_nt: TGTGCCAGCAGTTTATCCGAGACGGGGATCCCCAATGAGCAGTTCTTC

d_call: TRBD1
v_call: TRBV20-1
clone_size: few
j_call: TRBJ1-5
cdr3_aa: CSADTGVDQPQHF
cdr3_nt: TGCAGTGCCGACACAGGGGTTGACCAGCCCCAGCATTTT

d_call: -
v_call: TRBV11-2
clone_size: few
j_call: TRBJ2-5
cdr3_aa: CASSSRGLETQYF
cdr3_nt: TGTGCCAGCAGCTCTCGGGGGCTGGAGACCCAGTACTTC

d_call: -
v_call: TRBV5-1
clone_size: -
j_call: TRBJ2-3
cdr3_aa: CASHRAGGKTDTQYF
cdr3_nt: TGCGCCAGCCATAGGGCCGGGGGAAAGACAGATACGCAGTATTTT

d_call: -
v_call: TRBV30
clone_size: -
j_call: TRBJ2-1
cdr3_aa: CATEFRYNEQFF
cdr3_nt: TGTGCCACCGAATTCCGGTACAATGAGCAGTTCTTC

d_call: -
v_call: TRBV18
clone_size: -
j_call: TRBJ1-1
cdr3_aa: CASSPPLATEAFF
cdr3_nt: TGTGCCAGCTCACCACCCCTGGCCACTGAAGCTTTCTTT

d_call: TRBD1
v_call: TRBV5-1
clone_size: few
j_call: TRBJ1-2
cdr3_aa: CASSSPGQGIGYTF
cdr3_nt: TGCGCCAGCAGCTCGCCGGGACAGGGGATAGGCTACACCTTC

d_call: -
v_call: TRBV7-6
clone_size: -
j_call: TRBJ2-5
cdr3_aa: CASSPASLAGETQYF
cdr3_nt: TGTGCCAGCAGCCCGGCCTCCCTAGCTGGGGAGACCCAGTACTTC

d_call: -
v_call: TRBV7-6
clone_size: few
j_call: TRBJ1-2
cdr3_aa: CASSLHREGGYTF
cdr3_nt: TGTGCCAGCAGCTTACACAGGGAGGGCGGCTACACCTTC

d_call: -
v_call: TRBV7-9
clone_size: -
j_call: TRBJ2-1
cdr3_aa: CASNLPVENNEQFF
cdr3_nt: TGTGCCAGCAACTTACCCGTCGAGAACAATGAGCAGTTCTTC

d_call: -
v_call: TRBV7-9
clone_size: -
j_call: TRBJ1-2
cdr3_aa: CASSPVGTDPFFGYTF
cdr3_nt: TGTGCCAGCAGCCCCGTTGGGACGGATCCTTTCTTTGGCTACACCTTC

d_call: -
v_call: TRBV10-1
clone_size: few
j_call: TRBJ1-2
cdr3_aa: CASNPRGYGYTF
cdr3_nt: TGCGCCAGCAACCCCCGGGGCTATGGCTACACCTTC

d_call: -
v_call: TRBV20-1
clone_size: -
j_call: TRBJ1-6
cdr3_aa: CSASRGDSPLHF
cdr3_nt: TGCAGTGCTAGTCGGGGAGACTCACCCCTCCACTTT

d_call: -
v_call: TRBV5-1
clone_size: -
j_call: TRBJ1-2
cdr3_aa: CASSFDSRNNYGYTF
cdr3_nt: TGCGCCAGCAGCTTCGACAGCAGAAATAACTATGGCTACACCTTC

d_call: -
v_call: TRBV2
clone_size: -
j_call: TRBJ2-7
cdr3_aa: CASSFFTGNYYEQYF
cdr3_nt: TGTGCCAGCAGTTTCTTTACAGGGAACTACTACGAGCAGTACTTC

d_call: -
v_call: TRBV9
clone_size: few
j_call: TRBJ1-4
cdr3_aa: CASSEEGGKNEKLFF
cdr3_nt: TGTGCCAGCAGCGAGGAGGGTGGCAAGAATGAAAAACTGTTTTTT

d_call: -
v_call: TRBV13
clone_size: few
j_call: TRBJ2-3
cdr3_aa: CASSPRGVRTDTQYF
cdr3_nt: TGTGCCAGCAGCCCCAGAGGAGTTAGAACAGATACGCAGTATTTT

d_call: -
v_call: TRBV10-2
clone_size: -
j_call: TRBJ2-1
cdr3_aa: CASRNGSSYNKQFF
cdr3_nt: TGCGCCAGCAGGAACGGAAGCTCCTACAATAAGCAGTTCTTC

d_call: TRBD1
v_call: TRBV6-5
clone_size: -
j_call: TRBJ2-1
cdr3_aa: CASIPGQGRNEQFF
cdr3_nt: TGTGCCAGCATCCCCGGACAGGGTCGCAATGAGCAGTTCTTC

d_call: -
v_call: TRBV4-2
clone_size: many
j_call: TRBJ2-5
cdr3_aa: CASSQVEPGRKLQETQYF
cdr3_nt: TGTGCCAGCAGCCAAGTGGAGCCGGGACGAAAACTCCAAGAGACCCAGTACTTC

d_call: -
v_call: TRBV5-1
clone_size: many
j_call: TRBJ2-1
cdr3_aa: CASSSGGAGLSSYNEQFF
cdr3_nt: TGCGCCAGCAGCTCAGGAGGAGCAGGGTTAAGCTCCTACAATGAGCAGTTCTTC

d_call: TRBD2
v_call: TRBV6-2/TRBV6-3
clone_size: few
j_call: TRBJ2-1
cdr3_aa: CASRPLAGSFYNEQFF
cdr3_nt: TGTGCCAGCAGGCCTCTAGCGGGGTCGTTCTACAATGAGCAGTTCTTC